This entry describes one T cell receptor (beta chain). This sample is drawn from a study of T cells after somatic rescue of genetic block. The CDR3 is 12 amino acids. Trimming took 6 bases from V and 4 from J, leaving 10 bases between them. CDR1 is MNHNY, CDR2 SVGAGI, per germline (reference sequence). The repertoire was sequenced with immunoSEQ multiplex PCR; TCRdb's copy has only in-frame clones and lacks some. Found here are 10,000 or so clones, 71% of them singletons; the top ten hold 10% to 15%. V is TRBV6-6 and J is TRBJ2-7, with D possibly being TRBD2 (6 bases). The specimen sequenced was peripheral blood mononuclear cells (PBMCs). The source is a boy aged 10-17 years. The CDR3 DNA sequence: TGTGCCAGCAGGGAGGGGTTTTACGAGCAGTACTTC. The encoded protein is CASREGFYEQYF.